A single sample gave rise to the 3 T cell receptor beta chains below, sequenced in a study of T-cell memory formation after mild COVID-19 (TCRdb year 2021). Libraries were constructed by 5' RACE. Instrument on record: Illumina NovaSeq 6000. Through fastp at Q25 and MiXCR, TCRdb rebuilt clones from the public reads, retaining in-frame beta chains. CDR3 protein sequences are deduplicated, and each keeps its most common genes and DNA. The sample table contains around 210,000 distinct CDR3 sequences; only one count was recorded for 7.5% to 10% of them. The ten largest clones take up 3.5% of the sample. Sequencing used PBMCs or a T cell subset sorted from them (not recorded which). Source of these receptors: a man between 18 and 29 years old who had mild COVID-19 (a few samples of this study predate the infection). The sample titles of this study are shuffled in the database, so cell type and time point are left out; the donor was told from shared clones.

Note on this clonotype: A read error may produce the germline difference seen at one junction end. The chain joins TRBV7-7 to TRBJ2-3, with TRBD1 identical over 8 bases. This CDR3 comprises 15 residues. Germline lookup yields CDR1 SSHAT and CDR2 FNYEAQ (reference sequence). The CDR3 sequence is CASSPGTGAQDTQYF. The CDR3, as DNA: TGTGCTAGCAGCCCCGGGACAGGAGCCCAAGATACGCAGTATTTT.

This sequence joins TRBV12-3 or TRBV12-4 and TRBJ2-2; 8 bases line up with TRBD2. Losses at the gene ends were 8 bases for V and 7 bases for J; bases not matched to a gene: 12. The CDR3 totals 15 residues. The CDR3 sequence is CASWLGTGGDGELFF. As DNA, the CDR3 is TGTGCCAGCTGGCTCGGGACGGGAGGGGACGGGGAGCTGTTTTTT.

In this sample, this clonotype turned up many times. The chain carries TRBV29-1 and TRBJ2-5; TRBD1 aligns across 9 bases. Germline trimming cut 4 bases from V and 1 base from J; bases unmatched to any gene: 7. The CDR3 runs to 15 residues. Germline V lookup: CDR1 SQVTM, CDR2 ANQGSEA. CDR3 sequence: CSVVPGQGPQETQYF. Here the CDR3 DNA reads TGCAGCGTTGTTCCGGGACAGGGTCCCCAAGAGACCCAGTACTTC.